The T cell receptor beta chain under discussion was sequenced for a study of vaccination and CD4 T cells after COVID-19. Study-wide background: The stimulating agents, overlapping spike peptides, came from SARS-CoV-2, HCoV-NL63, HCoV-OC43 and HCoV-229E.

Treatment meaning: 10-day PBMC culture with coronavirus spike peptide pools or control peptides (ViraFEST assay). Cultured CD4+ T cells had their DNA profiled by the Oncomine TCR Beta short-read assay. CD4+ T cells were cultured, and genomic DNA was extracted from them. TCRdb used MiXCR to reprocess the PCR reads, holding one entry per CDR3 protein. The sample contains 11,000 to 15,000 distinct CDR3 sequences, 25% to 35% of which appear only once. On this clonotype: Its antigen is still unknown.

Study results and caveats: Convalescent patients' clones that were vaccine-specific were spike mono-reactive in 304 of 307 cases. Looking at convalescent patients, a median approximately 86% of reactive clones were present only post-vaccination.

Per germline, CDR1 LNHDA and CDR2 SQIVND (reference sequence). The V segment lost 3 bases and the J segment 5 bases; nucleotides outside the gene matches: 16. This CDR3 region has 17 residues. The chain is built from TRBV19 and TRBJ2-7; 7 positions agree with TRBD2. Material: cultured CD4+ T cells from blood. This clonotype originated in a human donor with COVID-19. For the CDR3, the DNA is TGTGCCAGTAGTATTGCCCCATGGGAGGGACGAAGGGACGAGCAGTACTTC. It translates to CASSIAPWEGRRDEQYF.